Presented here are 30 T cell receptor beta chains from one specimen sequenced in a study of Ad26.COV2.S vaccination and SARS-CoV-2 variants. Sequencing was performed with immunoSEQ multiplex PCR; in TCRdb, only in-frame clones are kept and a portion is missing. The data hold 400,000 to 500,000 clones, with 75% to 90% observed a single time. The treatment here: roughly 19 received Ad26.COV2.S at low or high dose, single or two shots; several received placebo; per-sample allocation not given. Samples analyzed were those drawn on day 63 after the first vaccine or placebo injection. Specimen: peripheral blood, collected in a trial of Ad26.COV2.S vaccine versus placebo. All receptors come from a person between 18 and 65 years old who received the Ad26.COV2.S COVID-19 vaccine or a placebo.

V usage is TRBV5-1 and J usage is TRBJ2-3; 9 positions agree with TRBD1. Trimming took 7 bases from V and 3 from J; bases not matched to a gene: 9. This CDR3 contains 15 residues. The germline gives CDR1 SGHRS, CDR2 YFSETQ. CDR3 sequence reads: CASGPTGGVTDTQYF. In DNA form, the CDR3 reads TGCGCCAGCGGCCCTACAGGGGGCGTTACAGATACGCAGTATTTT.

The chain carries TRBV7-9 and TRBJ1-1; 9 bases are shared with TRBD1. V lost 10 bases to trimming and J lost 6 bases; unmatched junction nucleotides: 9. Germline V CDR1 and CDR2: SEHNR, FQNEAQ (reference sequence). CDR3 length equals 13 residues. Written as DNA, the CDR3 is TGTGCCACCAGGACAGGGGAAAAAGCTGAAGCTTTCTTT. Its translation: CATRTGEKAEAFF.

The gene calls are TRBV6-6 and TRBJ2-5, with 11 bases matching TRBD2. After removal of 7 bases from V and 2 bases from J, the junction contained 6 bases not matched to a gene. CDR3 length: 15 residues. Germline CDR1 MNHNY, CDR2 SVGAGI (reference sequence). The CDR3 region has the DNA TGTGCCAGCAAAGGACTAGCGGGTGCTCAAGAGACCCAGTACTTC. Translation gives CASKGLAGAQETQYF.

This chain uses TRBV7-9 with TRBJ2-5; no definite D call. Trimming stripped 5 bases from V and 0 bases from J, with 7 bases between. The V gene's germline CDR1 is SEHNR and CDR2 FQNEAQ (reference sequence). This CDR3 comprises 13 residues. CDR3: CASSPRDQETQYF. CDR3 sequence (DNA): TGTGCCAGCAGCCCTAGGGACCAAGAGACCCAGTACTTC. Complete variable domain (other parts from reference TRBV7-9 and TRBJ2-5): DTGVSQNPRHKITKRGQNVTFRCDPISEHNRLYWYRQTLGQGPEFLTYFQNEAQLEKSRLLSDRFSAERPKGSFSTLEIQRTEQGDSAMYLCASSPRDQETQYFGPGTRLLVL.

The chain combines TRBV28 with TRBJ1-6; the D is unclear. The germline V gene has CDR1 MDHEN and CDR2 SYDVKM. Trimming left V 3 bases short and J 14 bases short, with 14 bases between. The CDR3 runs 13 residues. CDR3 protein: CASSFPFGVTLHF. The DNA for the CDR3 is TGTGCCAGCAGTTTCCCCTTTGGAGTGACCCTCCACTTT.

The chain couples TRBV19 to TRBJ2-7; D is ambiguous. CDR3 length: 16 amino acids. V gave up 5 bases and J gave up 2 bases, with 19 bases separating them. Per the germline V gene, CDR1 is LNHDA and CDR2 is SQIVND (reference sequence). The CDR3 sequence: CASSPREKPAPYEQYF. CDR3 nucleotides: TGTGCCAGTAGTCCCCGTGAGAAACCGGCACCCTACGAGCAGTACTTC.

The CDR3 bases are TGCGCCAGCAGCCTGGACGCGAACACCGGGGAGCTGTTTTTT. It yields the protein CASSLDANTGELFF. This sequence joins TRBV5-1 and TRBJ2-2; D is unresolved. The V end lost 4 bases, the J end lost 0 bases, and 7 bases lay between the germline ends. Germline-derived CDR1 and CDR2 are SGHRS and YFSETQ. This CDR3 comprises 14 residues.

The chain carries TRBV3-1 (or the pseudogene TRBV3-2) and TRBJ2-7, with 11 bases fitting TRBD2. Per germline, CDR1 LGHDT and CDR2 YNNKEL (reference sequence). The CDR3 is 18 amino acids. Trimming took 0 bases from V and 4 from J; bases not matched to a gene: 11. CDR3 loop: CASSQDLLHSGGVYEQYF. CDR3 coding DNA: TGTGCCAGCAGCCAAGATCTGTTGCATAGCGGGGGGGTTTACGAGCAGTACTTC.

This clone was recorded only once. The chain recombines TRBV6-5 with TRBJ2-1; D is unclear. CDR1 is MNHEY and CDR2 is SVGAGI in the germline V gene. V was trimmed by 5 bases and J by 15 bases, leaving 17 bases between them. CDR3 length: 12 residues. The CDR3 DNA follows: TGTGCCAGCAGTCCAACCCGAAAATGGTGGTTCTTC. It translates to CASSPTRKWWFF.

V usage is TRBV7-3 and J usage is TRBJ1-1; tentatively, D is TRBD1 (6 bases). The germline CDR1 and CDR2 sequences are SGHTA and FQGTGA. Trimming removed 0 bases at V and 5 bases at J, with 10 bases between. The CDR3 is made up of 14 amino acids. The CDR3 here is CASSLTGAGTEAFF. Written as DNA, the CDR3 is TGTGCCAGCAGCTTAACGGGGGCTGGTACTGAAGCTTTCTTT.

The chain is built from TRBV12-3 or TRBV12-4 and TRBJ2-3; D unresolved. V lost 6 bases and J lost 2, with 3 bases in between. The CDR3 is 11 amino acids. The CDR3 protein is CASRITDTQYF. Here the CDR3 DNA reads TGTGCCAGCAGGATCACAGATACGCAGTATTTT.

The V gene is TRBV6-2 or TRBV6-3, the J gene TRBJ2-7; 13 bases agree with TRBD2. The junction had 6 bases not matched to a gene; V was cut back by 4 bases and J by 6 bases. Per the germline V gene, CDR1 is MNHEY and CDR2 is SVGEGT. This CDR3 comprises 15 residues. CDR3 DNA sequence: TGTGCCAGCAGTTGGGGACTAGCGGGAATAGGCGAGCAGTACGTC. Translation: CASSWGLAGIGEQYV.

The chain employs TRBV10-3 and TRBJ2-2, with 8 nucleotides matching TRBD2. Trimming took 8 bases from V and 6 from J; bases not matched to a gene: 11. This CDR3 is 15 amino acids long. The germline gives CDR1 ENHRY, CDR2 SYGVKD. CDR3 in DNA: TGTGCCATCCGGAGGGGGACTAGGAGCCCCGGGGAGCTGTTTTTT. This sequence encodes CAIRRGTRSPGELFF.

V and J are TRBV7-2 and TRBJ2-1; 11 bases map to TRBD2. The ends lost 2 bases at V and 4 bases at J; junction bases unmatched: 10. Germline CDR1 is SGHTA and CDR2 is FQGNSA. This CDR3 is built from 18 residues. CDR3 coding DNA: TGTGCCAGCAGCTTACTTTTGTCCCTAGCGGGAGGTTACAATGAGCAGTTCTTC. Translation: CASSLLLSLAGGYNEQFF.

CDR3 sequence reads: CASQQVYNSPLHF. The CDR3 DNA follows: TGTGCCAGTCAACAGGTTTATAATTCACCCCTCCACTTT. This sequence joins TRBV2 and TRBJ1-6, with D possibly being TRBD1 (5 bases). Trimming left V 9 bases short and J 4 bases short, with 10 bases between. CDR1 SNHLY and CDR2 FYNNEI come from the germline V gene. This CDR3 is built from 13 residues.

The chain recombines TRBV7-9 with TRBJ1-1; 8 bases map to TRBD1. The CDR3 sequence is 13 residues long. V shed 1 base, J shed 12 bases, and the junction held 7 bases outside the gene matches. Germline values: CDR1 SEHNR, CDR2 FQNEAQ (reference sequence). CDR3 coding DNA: TGTGCCAGCAGCTTAGGGGACAGGCGTGCGACTTTCTTT. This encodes CASSLGDRRATFF.

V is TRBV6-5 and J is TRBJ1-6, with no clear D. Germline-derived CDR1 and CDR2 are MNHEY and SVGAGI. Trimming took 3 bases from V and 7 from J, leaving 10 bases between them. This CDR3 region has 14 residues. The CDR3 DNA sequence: TGTGCCAGCAGTTATAAGATATGGAATTCACCCCTCCACTTT. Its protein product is CASSYKIWNSPLHF.

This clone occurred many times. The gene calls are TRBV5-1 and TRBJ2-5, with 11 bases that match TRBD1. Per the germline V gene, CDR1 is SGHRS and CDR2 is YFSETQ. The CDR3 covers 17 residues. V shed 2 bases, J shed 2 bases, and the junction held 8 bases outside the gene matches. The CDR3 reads CASSFGQGALGQETQYF. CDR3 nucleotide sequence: TGCGCCAGCAGCTTTGGACAGGGGGCACTAGGACAAGAGACCCAGTACTTC.

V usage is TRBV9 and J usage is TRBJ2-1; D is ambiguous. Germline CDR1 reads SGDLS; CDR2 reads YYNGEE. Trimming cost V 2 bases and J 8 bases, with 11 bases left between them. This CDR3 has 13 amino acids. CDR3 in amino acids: CASSVEHTDEQFF. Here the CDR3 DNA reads TGTGCCAGCAGCGTGGAACACACAGATGAGCAGTTCTTC.

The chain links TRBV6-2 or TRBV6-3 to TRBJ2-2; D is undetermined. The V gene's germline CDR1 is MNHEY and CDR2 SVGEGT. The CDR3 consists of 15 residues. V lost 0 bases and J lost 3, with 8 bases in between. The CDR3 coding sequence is TGTGCCAGCAGTTACTCCCCTCCGGACACCGGGGAGCTGTTTTTT. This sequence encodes CASSYSPPDTGELFF.

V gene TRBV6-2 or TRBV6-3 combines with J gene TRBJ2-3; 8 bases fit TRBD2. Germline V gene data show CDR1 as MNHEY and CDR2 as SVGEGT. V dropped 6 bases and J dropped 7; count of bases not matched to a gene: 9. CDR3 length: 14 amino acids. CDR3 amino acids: CASSKLADTYTQYF. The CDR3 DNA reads TGTGCCAGCAGCAAACTAGCGGACACTTATACGCAGTATTTT.

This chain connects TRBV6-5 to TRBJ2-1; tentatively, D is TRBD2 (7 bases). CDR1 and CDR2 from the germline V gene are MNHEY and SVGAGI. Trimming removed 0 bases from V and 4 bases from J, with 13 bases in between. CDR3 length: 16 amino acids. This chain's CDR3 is CASSYSAGAGYNEQFF. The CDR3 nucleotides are TGTGCCAGCAGTTACTCTGCGGGGGCGGGGTACAATGAGCAGTTCTTC.

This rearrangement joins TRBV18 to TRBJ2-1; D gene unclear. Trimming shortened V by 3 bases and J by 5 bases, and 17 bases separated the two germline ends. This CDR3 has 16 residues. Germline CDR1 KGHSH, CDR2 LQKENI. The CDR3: CASSPVSLHSNNEQFF. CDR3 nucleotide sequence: TGTGCCAGCTCACCTGTTAGCCTACACTCTAACAATGAGCAGTTCTTC. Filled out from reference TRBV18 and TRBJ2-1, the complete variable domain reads NAGVMQNPRHLVRRRGQEARLRCSPMKGHSHVYWYRQLPEEGLKFMVYLQKENIIDESGMPKERFSAEFPKEGPSILRIQQVVRGDSAAYFCASSPVSLHSNNEQFFGPGTRLTVL.

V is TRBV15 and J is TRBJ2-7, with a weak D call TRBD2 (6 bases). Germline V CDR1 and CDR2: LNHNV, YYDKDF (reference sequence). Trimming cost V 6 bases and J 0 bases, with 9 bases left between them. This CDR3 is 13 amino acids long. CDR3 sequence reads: CATRRDLSYEQYF. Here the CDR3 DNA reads TGTGCCACCAGGCGGGACCTCTCCTACGAGCAGTACTTC.

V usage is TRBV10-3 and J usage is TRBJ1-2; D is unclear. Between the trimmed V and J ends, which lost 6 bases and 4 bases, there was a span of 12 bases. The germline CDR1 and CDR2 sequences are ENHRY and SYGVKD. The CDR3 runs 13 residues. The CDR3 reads CAISADLSYGYTF. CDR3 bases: TGTGCCATCAGCGCGGATCTGAGCTATGGCTACACCTTC.

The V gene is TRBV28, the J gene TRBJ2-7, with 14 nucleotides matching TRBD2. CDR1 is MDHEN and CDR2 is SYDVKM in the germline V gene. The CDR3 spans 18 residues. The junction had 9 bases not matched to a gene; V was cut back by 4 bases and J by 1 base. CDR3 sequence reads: CASSSPGTSGSISYEQYV. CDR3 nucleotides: TGTGCCAGCAGTTCCCCCGGGACTAGCGGGAGCATATCCTACGAGCAGTACGTC.

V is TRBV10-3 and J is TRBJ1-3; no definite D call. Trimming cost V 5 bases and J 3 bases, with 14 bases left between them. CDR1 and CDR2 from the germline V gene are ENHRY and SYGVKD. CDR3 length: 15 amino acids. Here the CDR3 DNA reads TGTGCCATCAGTAGCGAGGGCGGGAGTGGAAACACCATATATTTT. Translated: CAISSEGGSGNTIYF.

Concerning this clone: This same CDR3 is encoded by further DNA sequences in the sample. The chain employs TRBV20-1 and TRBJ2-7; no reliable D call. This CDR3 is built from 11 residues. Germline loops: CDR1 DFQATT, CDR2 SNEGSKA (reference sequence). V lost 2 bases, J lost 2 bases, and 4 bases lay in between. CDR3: CSARPAYEQYF. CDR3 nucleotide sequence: TGCAGTGCTAGACCAGCCTACGAGCAGTACTTC.

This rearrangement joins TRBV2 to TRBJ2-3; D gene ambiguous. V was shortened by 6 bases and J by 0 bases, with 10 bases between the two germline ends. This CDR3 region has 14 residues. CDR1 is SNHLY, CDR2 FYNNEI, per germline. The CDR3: CASRVALSTDTQYF. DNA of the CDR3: TGTGCCAGCAGGGTGGCCCTTAGCACAGATACGCAGTATTTT.

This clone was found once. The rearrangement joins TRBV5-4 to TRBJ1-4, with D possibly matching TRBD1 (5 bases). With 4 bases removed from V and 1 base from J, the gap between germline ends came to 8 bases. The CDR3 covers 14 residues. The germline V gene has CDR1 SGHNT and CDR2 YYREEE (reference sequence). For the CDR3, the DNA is TGTGCCAGCAGCATCCAGGGAACTAATGAAAAACTGTTTTTT. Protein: CASSIQGTNEKLFF.